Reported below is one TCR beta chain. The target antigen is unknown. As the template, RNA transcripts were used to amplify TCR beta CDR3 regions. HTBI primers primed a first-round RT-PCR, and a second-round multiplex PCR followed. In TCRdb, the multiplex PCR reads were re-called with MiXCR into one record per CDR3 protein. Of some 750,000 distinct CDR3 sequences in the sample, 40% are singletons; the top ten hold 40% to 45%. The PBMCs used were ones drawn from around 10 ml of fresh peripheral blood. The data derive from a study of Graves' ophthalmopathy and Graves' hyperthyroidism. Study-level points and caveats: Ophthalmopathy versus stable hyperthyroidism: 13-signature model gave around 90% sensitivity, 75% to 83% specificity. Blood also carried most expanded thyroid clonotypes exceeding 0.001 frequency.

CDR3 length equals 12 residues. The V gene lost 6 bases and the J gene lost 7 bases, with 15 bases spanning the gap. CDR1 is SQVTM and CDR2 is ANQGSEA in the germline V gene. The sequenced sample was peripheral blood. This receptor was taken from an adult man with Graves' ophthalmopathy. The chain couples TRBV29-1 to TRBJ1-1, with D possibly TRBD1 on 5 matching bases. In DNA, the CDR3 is TGCAGCGTCATGGGAGGGACTAATGAAGCTTTCTTT. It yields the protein CSVMGGTNEAFF.